Below, 25 T cell receptor beta chains from the same sample are listed, as sequenced in a study of HIV-infected patients and healthy controls. TCRdb analysed the 5' RACE reads with MiXCR anew, one entry per CDR3 protein. The profile shows some 17,000 distinct CDR3 sequences, 16% of them singletons. Sequences were obtained from CD8+ T cells from blood. The origin of the receptors is a human donor in good health.

This clonotype was seen a handful of times. The rearrangement joins TRBV7-2 to TRBJ1-2, with D tentatively TRBD1 (6 bases). The CDR3 length is 16 residues. The germline gives CDR1 SGHTA, CDR2 FQGNSA. V lost 5 bases and J 1 base, leaving 17 bases between the germline ends. The CDR3: CASSPPSTGLNYGYTF. The CDR3 DNA reads TGTGCCAGCAGCCCGCCCTCGACAGGCCTTAACTATGGCTACACCTTC.

The chain joins TRBV11-3 to TRBJ2-1, with D uncertain. V was clipped by 1 base and J by 10 bases, with 11 bases between them. This CDR3 region has 13 residues. The germline V gene encodes CDR1 SGHNT and CDR2 YENEEA. The CDR3 region is CASSLVVGNEQFF. CDR3 bases: TGTGCCAGCAGCTTAGTTGTGGGGAACGAGCAGTTCTTC.

The chain has TRBV19 and TRBJ2-3; a possible D gene is TRBD1 (5 bases). CDR1 and CDR2 from the germline V gene are LNHDA and SQIVND (reference sequence). The germline V and J ends were trimmed by 5 bases and 5 bases, with 11 bases remaining between them. The CDR3 has 13 residues. In nucleotides, the CDR3 is TGTGCCAGTAGTCCAAACAGGAGAGATACGCAGTATTTT. This sequence encodes CASSPNRRDTQYF.

This clonotype was seen a few times. The chain couples TRBV7-9 to TRBJ2-2; D is uncertain. V was clipped by 2 bases and J by 4 bases, with 8 bases between them. Germline V gene data show CDR1 as SEHNR and CDR2 as FQNEAQ (reference sequence). The CDR3 has 14 amino acids. In DNA, the CDR3 is TGTGCCAGCAGCTTATTTCGTCCCACCGGGGAGCTGTTTTTT. Its protein product is CASSLFRPTGELFF.

The V call is TRBV5-4, the J call TRBJ1-4; D gene ambiguous. The V end was cut by 1 base, the J end by 5 bases, with 15 bases between. The CDR3 sequence is 16 residues long. In germline, CDR1 is SGHNT, CDR2 YYREEE (reference sequence). CDR3 nucleotide sequence: TGTGCCAGCAGCTTGCGTAGGGAGCAGGCCAATGAAAAACTGTTTTTT. Protein: CASSLRREQANEKLFF. Together with reference TRBV5-4 and TRBJ1-4, the CDR3 gives the full variable domain: ETGVTQSPTHLIKTRGQQVTLRCSSQSGHNTVSWYQQALGQGPQFIFQYYREEENGRGNFPPRFSGLQFPNYSSELNVNALELDDSALYLCASSLRREQANEKLFFGSGTQLSVL.

This clonotype was detected many times. The V gene is TRBV3-1, the J gene TRBJ2-7, with 15 bases lining up with TRBD2. V trimming: 3 bases; J trimming: 2 bases; junction bases outside the gene matches: 2. Germline-derived CDR1 and CDR2 are LGHDT and YNNKEL (reference sequence). This CDR3 comprises 16 residues. The CDR3 reads CASSHGTSGRTYEQYF. CDR3 DNA sequence: TGTGCCAGCAGCCATGGGACTAGCGGGAGGACCTACGAGCAGTACTTC.

The chain has TRBV5-1 and TRBJ2-1, with a tentative D call TRBD2 (6 bases). CDR1 SGHRS and CDR2 YFSETQ come from the germline V gene. The CDR3 spans 12 residues. V was clipped by 7 bases and J by 9 bases, with 14 bases between them. The CDR3 protein is CASVNGGSEQFF. The DNA of the CDR3 is TGCGCCAGCGTTAATGGAGGGTCTGAGCAGTTCTTC.

This clonotype was seen a handful of times. The J gene is TRBJ2-7, the V gene TRBV19, with a weak D call TRBD2 (7 bases). The ends were cut back, 7 bases at V and 3 bases at J, with 25 bases in the middle. This CDR3 spans 17 amino acids. The germline V gene encodes CDR1 LNHDA and CDR2 SQIVND (reference sequence). The CDR3, as DNA: TGTGCCAGTACCCCGCGCCTATGGACTAGGGGGTACTACGAGCAGTACTTC. It translates to CASTPRLWTRGYYEQYF.

This clonotype occurred a few times. The gene calls are TRBV3-1 and TRBJ2-7; D unresolved. Germline values: CDR1 LGHDT, CDR2 YNNKEL (reference sequence). The CDR3 runs to 13 residues. Trimming stripped 1 base from V and 7 bases from J, with 11 bases between. The CDR3 DNA is TGTGCCAGCAGCCAAGTTGGGCCTGGTGAGCAGTACTTC. It translates to CASSQVGPGEQYF.

This clonotype was seen at least ten times. The DNA of the CDR3 is TGTGCCAGCAGCTTTCGACCGGGACTAGGAGGAATCAATGAGCAGTTCTTC. It translates to CASSFRPGLGGINEQFF. The chain uses TRBV5-6 and TRBJ2-1; 8 bases are a match to TRBD2. Germline values: CDR1 SGHDT, CDR2 YYEEEE. The CDR3 is made up of 17 amino acids. With 2 bases clipped from V and 6 bases from J, the junction kept 13 bases outside the gene matches.

J is TRBJ1-2 and V is TRBV7-2, with unresolved D. Trimming removed 5 bases from V and 4 bases from J, with 23 bases in between. The germline V gene has CDR1 SGHTA and CDR2 FQGNSA. The CDR3 is made up of 17 amino acids. CDR3 region: CASSPMDPDSRTYGYTF. As DNA, the CDR3 is TGTGCCAGCAGCCCGATGGACCCGGATAGTCGAACCTATGGCTACACCTTC.

This clonotype was observed many times. This rearrangement joins TRBV5-5 to TRBJ2-7; D not certain. This CDR3 has 14 amino acids. Deletions cut 0 bases from V and 3 bases from J, with 10 bases between. Per the germline V gene, CDR1 is SGHKS and CDR2 is YYEKEE (reference sequence). The CDR3 sequence is CASSLDHFSYEQYF. CDR3 nucleotide sequence: TGTGCCAGCAGCTTGGACCATTTTAGCTACGAGCAGTACTTC.

This clonotype has at least ten counts. The chain combines TRBV12-3 or TRBV12-4 with TRBJ2-7; no reliable D call. V was trimmed by 6 bases and J by 6 bases, leaving 12 bases between them. There are 12 residues in the CDR3. The CDR3 loop is CASSQTPAEQYF. In DNA, the CDR3 is TGTGCCAGCAGCCAAACTCCCGCCGAGCAGTACTTC.

This clonotype was seen a single time. This rearrangement joins TRBV29-1 to TRBJ2-5; D gene unclear. The CDR3 totals 13 residues. The germline gives CDR1 SQVTM, CDR2 ANQGSEA. V gave up 8 bases and J gave up 0 bases, with 13 bases separating them. CDR3 sequence: CSTFGNYQETQYF. DNA for the CDR3: TGCAGCACCTTTGGGAATTACCAAGAGACCCAGTACTTC.

V and J are TRBV6-5 and TRBJ2-1; D is possibly TRBD2 (5 bases). The CDR3 runs to 14 residues. The ends were cut back, 3 bases at V and 5 bases at J, with 11 bases in the middle. Germline lookup yields CDR1 MNHEY and CDR2 SVGAGI. The DNA of the CDR3 is TGTGCCAGCAGTTATGAACGGGAAGACAATGAGCAGTTCTTC. Translated: CASSYEREDNEQFF.

This clonotype was seen repeatedly, ten times or more. The chain has TRBV3-1 and TRBJ1-4; D not certain. There are 18 residues in the CDR3. V was trimmed by 2 bases and J by 0 bases, leaving 16 bases between them. CDR1 and CDR2 (germline): LGHDT, YNNKEL (reference sequence). CDR3 sequence: CASSQSSGKSATNEKLFF. CDR3 nucleotide sequence: TGTGCCAGCAGCCAATCGAGTGGGAAGAGTGCAACTAATGAAAAACTGTTTTTT.

This clonotype was found a few times. The CDR3 spells CASSFEGPGTQYF. CDR3 nucleotides: TGTGCCAGCAGTTTTGAAGGGCCTGGGACCCAGTACTTC. The chain combines TRBV12-3 or TRBV12-4 with TRBJ2-5; D remains ambiguous. The CDR3 runs 13 residues. The V gene lost 3 bases and the J gene lost 7 bases, with 12 bases spanning the gap.

This rearrangement joins TRBV12-3 or TRBV12-4 to TRBJ2-1; tentatively, D is TRBD1 (7 bases). The CDR3 is made up of 15 amino acids. The ends were cut back, 5 bases at V and 6 bases at J, with 17 bases in the middle. For the CDR3, the DNA is TGTGCCAGCAGTCAGAGCGGAGGGGGCGGCAATGAGCAGTTCTTC. This gives the protein CASSQSGGGGNEQFF.

This clonotype is judged medium-sized. The rearrangement uses TRBV6-4 and TRBJ2-3; 7 nucleotides line up with TRBD2. The CDR3 is 13 amino acids. V lost 4 bases and J lost 3; bases outside the gene matches: 1. Germline CDR1 and CDR2: MRHNA and SNTAGT. The CDR3 protein is CASSVSGTDTQYF. In nucleotides, the CDR3 is TGTGCCAGCAGTGTTAGCGGGACAGATACGCAGTATTTT.

In this sample, this clonotype turned up many times. The rearrangement joins TRBV12-3 or TRBV12-4 to TRBJ2-5; D may be TRBD1 (5 bases). The CDR3 totals 14 residues. Trimming stripped 3 bases from V and 1 base from J, with 9 bases between. The CDR3 bases are TGTGCCAGCAGTTTTACAGGCCTCCAAGAGACCCAGTACTTC. It translates to CASSFTGLQETQYF.

Within the sample, this clonotype is medium-sized (0.01 to 0.1%). The chain carries TRBV2 and TRBJ2-3, with 10 bases lining up with TRBD2. V dropped 5 bases and J dropped 1; count of bases not matched to a gene: 3. Per the germline V gene, CDR1 is SNHLY and CDR2 is FYNNEI. The CDR3 has 15 residues. This CDR3 is CASSPGTSGTDTQYF. As DNA, the CDR3 is TGTGCCAGCAGTCCCGGGACTAGCGGCACAGATACGCAGTATTTT.

The chain combines TRBV3-1 with TRBJ1-2; 7 positions match TRBD1. The CDR3 has 13 residues. The V gene end was trimmed by 4 bases and the J gene end by 5 bases; junction bases not matched to a gene: 4. Germline lookup yields CDR1 LGHDT and CDR2 YNNKEL (reference sequence). The CDR3 DNA reads TGTGCCAGCAGCCCAGGGGGGAGGTATGGCTACACCTTC. As protein: CASSPGGRYGYTF.

Many counts were recorded for this clonotype. CDR3 sequence: CASSSPLAGGNNEQFF. The CDR3 DNA sequence: TGCGCCAGCAGCTCACCCTTAGCGGGAGGGAACAATGAGCAGTTCTTC. The chain carries TRBV5-1 and TRBJ2-1, with TRBD2 identical over 11 bases. Losses at the gene ends were 3 bases for V and 5 bases for J; bases not matched to a gene: 7. The CDR3 runs 16 residues. The germline V gene encodes CDR1 SGHRS and CDR2 YFSETQ.

Ten or more counts support this clonotype. This chain uses TRBV7-9 with TRBJ2-3; weak D call: TRBD2 (6 bases). This CDR3 spans 14 amino acids. The V gene lost 6 bases and the J gene lost 4 bases, with 14 bases spanning the gap. Germline V gene lookup returns CDR1 SEHNR and CDR2 FQNEAQ (reference sequence). The CDR3 here is CASSLRLVADTQYF. The CDR3 coding sequence is TGTGCCAGCAGTTTAAGACTAGTCGCAGATACGCAGTATTTT.

This clonotype occurred many times. The chain links TRBV15 to TRBJ1-6; 9 bases are shared with TRBD1. Trimming took 5 bases from V and 8 from J; bases not matched to a gene: 13. CDR3 size: 17 residues. From germline, CDR1 is LNHNV and CDR2 YYDKDF (reference sequence). DNA for the CDR3: TGTGCCACCAGCGCACACCGCCGGGACAGGGTAGATTCACCCCTCCACTTT. Translated: CATSAHRRDRVDSPLHF. Together with reference TRBV15 and TRBJ1-6, the CDR3 gives the full variable domain: DAMVIQNPRYQVTQFGKPVTLSCSQTLNHNVMYWYQQKSSQAPKLLFHYYDKDFNNEADTPDNFQSRRPNTSFCFLDIRSPGLGDTAMYLCATSAHRRDRVDSPLHFGNGTRLTVT.